The 22 T cell receptor beta chains below come from one sample, sequenced in a study of response to subunit inactivated influenza vaccine. One entry per CDR3 protein, called by TCRdb with MiXCR from the RT-PCR reads. The repertoire has roughly 780,000 distinct CDR3 sequences, under 20% of them found once; the top ten carry roughly 10%. The sample consisted of PBMCs from blood, taken 5 days after vaccination. Receptors originate from a man in his fifties who received an inactivated influenza vaccine.

The gene calls are TRBV10-2 and TRBJ1-2; 8 positions match TRBD1. J gave up 7 bases and V 4 bases, and 8 bases lay outside the gene matches. Germline lookup yields CDR1 WSHSY and CDR2 SAAADI. This CDR3 contains 14 residues. This chain's CDR3 is CASSGFQGAIGYTF. Here the CDR3 DNA reads TGCGCCAGCAGTGGATTTCAGGGGGCGATTGGCTACACCTTC.

The table lists this clonotype with a count of one. The chain joins TRBV19 to TRBJ1-5; TRBD1 matches at 8 bases. J lost 6 bases, V lost 4 bases, and 8 bases had no gene match. The V gene's germline CDR1 is LNHDA and CDR2 SQIVND (reference sequence). This CDR3 is built from 15 residues. CDR3 amino acids: CASSTGQGRGQPQHF. The CDR3 bases are TGTGCCAGTAGTACAGGACAGGGTAGGGGTCAGCCCCAGCATTTT.

There are a few counts of this clonotype. The chain has TRBV29-1 and TRBJ1-2; no clear D. V shed 7 bases and J shed 4 bases, with 10 bases lying between them. In germline, CDR1 is SQVTM, CDR2 ANQGSEA. The CDR3 extends over 11 amino acids. CDR3 sequence reads: CSASRAYGYTF. Written as DNA, the CDR3 is TGCAGCGCTTCACGGGCCTATGGCTACACCTTC.

The V and J genes are TRBV7-2 and TRBJ1-6, with no clear D. Germline V CDR1 and CDR2: SGHTA, FQGNSA. The CDR3 covers 15 residues. The V end lost 6 bases, the J end lost 0 bases, and 9 bases lay between the germline ends. CDR3 in amino acids: CASREVSSYNSPLHF. The CDR3 coding sequence is TGTGCCAGCAGGGAGGTCAGCTCCTATAATTCACCCCTCCACTTT.

The gene calls are TRBV4-2 and TRBJ2-5, with TRBD1 as a possible D gene (5 bases). Germline V lookup: CDR1 LGHNA, CDR2 YNFKEQ. V was cut by 0 bases and J by 5 bases, with 16 bases left in between. This CDR3 has 16 residues. CDR3 amino acids: CASSQEPGGASETQYF. The CDR3 DNA reads as TGTGCCAGCAGCCAAGAACCGGGTGGGGCATCGGAGACCCAGTACTTC.

The rearrangement links TRBV11-2 to TRBJ2-7; D may be TRBD2 (6 bases). Germline CDR1 is SGHAT and CDR2 is FQNNGV. The germline V and J ends were trimmed by 5 bases and 6 bases, with 20 bases remaining between them. There are 15 residues in the CDR3. The CDR3 loop is CASSGGAWSMGEQYF. CDR3 nucleotides: TGTGCCAGCAGCGGAGGGGCCTGGTCGATGGGCGAGCAGTACTTC.

The chain uses TRBV29-1 and TRBJ1-1; D is uncertain. The CDR3 extends over 12 amino acids. Per germline, CDR1 SQVTM and CDR2 ANQGSEA. V dropped 4 bases and J dropped 0 bases, with 6 bases sitting between them. The CDR3 region has the DNA TGCAGCGTTGTGGTGATGAACACTGAAGCTTTCTTT. Translating it yields CSVVVMNTEAFF.

This clonotype occurred a few times. V is TRBV28 and J is TRBJ1-4; D is ambiguous. From germline, CDR1 is MDHEN and CDR2 SYDVKM. V was trimmed by 3 bases and J by 2 bases, leaving 7 bases between them. The CDR3 sequence is 14 residues long. CDR3 sequence reads: CASSFPQTNEKLFF. The CDR3 DNA is TGTGCCAGCAGTTTCCCACAGACTAATGAAAAACTGTTTTTT. The full variable domain, rest sourced from reference TRBV28 and TRBJ1-4, is DVKVTQSSRYLVKRTGEKVFLECVQDMDHENMFWYRQDPGLGLRLIYFSYDVKMKEKGDIPEGYSVSREKKERFSLILESASTNQTSMYLCASSFPQTNEKLFFGSGTQLSVL.

The chain couples TRBV12-3 or TRBV12-4 to TRBJ2-3; 10 nucleotides match TRBD2. The CDR3 covers 15 residues. The V gene end was trimmed by 6 bases and the J gene end by 3 bases; junction bases not matched to a gene: 6. CDR3 sequence reads: CASRGSGGVTDTQYF. The CDR3 bases are TGTGCCAGCAGGGGGAGCGGGGGGGTTACAGATACGCAGTATTTT.

This chain links TRBV10-2 with TRBJ2-5, with 13 bases lining up with TRBD2. CDR1 is WSHSY and CDR2 is SAAADI in the germline V gene. V dropped 5 bases and J dropped 5; count of bases not matched to a gene: 14. This CDR3 has 18 residues. The CDR3 sequence is CASSTPGLAGRVGETQYF. Written as DNA, the CDR3 is TGCGCCAGCAGTACCCCGGGACTAGCGGGAAGGGTTGGGGAGACCCAGTACTTC.

The chain is built from TRBV15 and TRBJ2-1, with D possibly being TRBD2 (5 bases). This CDR3 comprises 16 residues. Germline assignment: CDR1 LNHNV and CDR2 YYDKDF (reference sequence). The V and J ends lost 6 bases and 0 bases respectively, with 15 bases between them. DNA for the CDR3: TGTGCCACCAGTCCGGATGGACTTAGCTCCTACAATGAGCAGTTCTTC. Its translation is CATSPDGLSSYNEQFF. Looking up the rest from reference TRBV15 and TRBJ2-1 gives the full variable domain: DAMVIQNPRYQVTQFGKPVTLSCSQTLNHNVMYWYQQKSSQAPKLLFHYYDKDFNNEADTPDNFQSRRPNTSFCFLDIRSPGLGDTAMYLCATSPDGLSSYNEQFFGPGTRLTVL.

The CDR3: CASSLRGANTDTQYF. DNA for the CDR3: TGCGCCAGCAGCTTGCGGGGGGCGAACACAGATACGCAGTATTTT. The V gene is TRBV5-1, the J gene TRBJ2-3; D is possibly TRBD2 (7 bases). This CDR3 has 15 residues. CDR1 and CDR2 (germline): SGHRS, YFSETQ. Trimming removed 1 base at V and 2 bases at J, with 11 bases between.

This chain links TRBV28 with TRBJ2-5; TRBD1 matches 8 bases. V trimming: 5 bases; J trimming: 6 bases; junction bases outside the gene matches: 5. Germline V lookup: CDR1 MDHEN, CDR2 SYDVKM. The CDR3 has 13 amino acids. The CDR3 loop is CASSNTGGKTQYF. CDR3 sequence (DNA): TGTGCCAGCAGTAACACAGGGGGAAAGACCCAGTACTTC. Looking up the rest from reference TRBV28 and TRBJ2-5 gives the full variable domain: DVKVTQSSRYLVKRTGEKVFLECVQDMDHENMFWYRQDPGLGLRLIYFSYDVKMKEKGDIPEGYSVSREKKERFSLILESASTNQTSMYLCASSNTGGKTQYFGPGTRLLVL.

This clonotype was counted many times. The chain carries TRBV28 and TRBJ2-2, with 12 nucleotides matching TRBD2. The CDR3 length is 18 residues. Germline V gene data show CDR1 as MDHEN and CDR2 as SYDVKM. V lost 5 bases and J lost 0; bases outside the gene matches: 7. Written as DNA, the CDR3 is TGTGCCAGCAGTCCAGGACTAGCGGGAAGATCGAACACCGGGGAGCTGTTTTTT. This sequence encodes CASSPGLAGRSNTGELFF. The variable domain in full, with the rest retrieved from reference TRBV28 and TRBJ2-2, is DVKVTQSSRYLVKRTGEKVFLECVQDMDHENMFWYRQDPGLGLRLIYFSYDVKMKEKGDIPEGYSVSREKKERFSLILESASTNQTSMYLCASSPGLAGRSNTGELFFGEGSRLTVL.

This clonotype was seen more than once but under ten times. The rearrangement uses TRBV5-1 and TRBJ1-1, with D possibly matching TRBD1 (5 bases). Trimming took off 0 bases at V and 1 base at J, with 10 bases between the two ends. There are 15 residues in the CDR3. Germline V lookup: CDR1 SGHRS, CDR2 YFSETQ. The CDR3 DNA sequence: TGCGCCAGCAGCTTGGACCAAGGGGAGAACACTGAAGCTTTCTTT. Translated, it gives CASSLDQGENTEAFF.

This clonotype was detected many times. J is TRBJ2-5 and V is TRBV4-3; no firm D call. The CDR3 length is 15 residues. The germline CDR1 and CDR2 sequences are LGHNA and YSLEER. V was shortened by 0 bases and J by 4 bases, with 12 bases between the two germline ends. Here the CDR3 reads CASSQEVEYPETQYF. The CDR3 DNA follows: TGCGCCAGCAGCCAAGAGGTGGAATACCCAGAGACCCAGTACTTC.

This clonotype was found a few times. The chain uses TRBV7-9 and TRBJ2-2; TRBD1 agrees at 10 bases. The CDR3 extends over 16 amino acids. J was trimmed by 4 bases and V by 5 bases; bases with no gene match: 7. The germline gives CDR1 SEHNR, CDR2 FQNEAQ (reference sequence). CDR3 residues: CASSIGQGVVTGELFF. CDR3 nucleotide sequence: TGTGCCAGCAGCATTGGACAGGGGGTCGTCACCGGGGAGCTGTTTTTT.

At least ten counts were recorded for this clonotype. The chain couples TRBV5-1 to TRBJ2-7; 9 bases agree with TRBD1. With V trimmed by 0 bases and J by 5 bases, 6 bases remained unmatched. The CDR3 sequence is 15 residues long. Per germline, CDR1 SGHRS and CDR2 YFSETQ. The CDR3 DNA reads TGCGCCAGCAGCTTGGGAACGGGACAGGGAAACGAGCAGTACTTC. This sequence encodes CASSLGTGQGNEQYF.

The rearrangement uses TRBV7-2 and TRBJ2-5; D perhaps matches TRBD2 (5 bases). Germline CDR1 reads SGHTA; CDR2 reads FQGNSA. The length of the CDR3 is 15 residues. With 5 bases removed from V and 4 bases from J, the gap between germline ends came to 17 bases. The CDR3 region is CASSQAGLLLETQYF. The CDR3 bases are TGTGCCAGCAGCCAGGCTGGACTGCTCTTAGAGACCCAGTACTTC.

This clonotype was counted ten times or more. This chain links TRBV29-1 with TRBJ2-2, with D maybe TRBD1 (5 bases). The V gene's germline CDR1 is SQVTM and CDR2 ANQGSEA. This CDR3 is built from 14 residues. This CDR3 is CGFQEQGITGELFF. The CDR3 nucleotides read TGCGGATTCCAGGAGCAGGGAATCACCGGGGAGCTGTTTTTT.

This rearrangement joins TRBV11-2 to TRBJ2-3; D remains ambiguous. In germline, CDR1 is SGHAT, CDR2 FQNNGV. The length of the CDR3 is 14 residues. With 1 base removed from V and 4 bases from J, the gap between germline ends came to 9 bases. CDR3 sequence reads: CASSLAALADTQYF. The CDR3 nucleotides are TGTGCCAGCAGCTTAGCGGCGCTGGCAGATACGCAGTATTTT.

CDR3 amino acids: CASSQSLVRTVSYEQYF. Here the CDR3 DNA reads TGCGCCAGCAGCCAATCTCTAGTAAGGACGGTCTCCTACGAGCAGTACTTC. This chain joins TRBV4-1 and TRBJ2-7; D is unclear. This CDR3 is built from 17 residues. V lost 2 bases, J lost 0 bases, and 17 bases lay in between. Germline lookup yields CDR1 MGHRA and CDR2 YSYEKL.